These 5 T cell receptor beta chains were sequenced from one sample in a study of Ad26.COV2.S vaccination and SARS-CoV-2 variants. TCRdb's table, derived via immunoSEQ multiplex PCR, lists solely in-frame clones and lacks some. The data show some 500,000 clones, roughly nine tenths seen once. As to treatment: around 19 received Ad26.COV2.S at low or high dose, single or two shots; several received placebo; per-sample allocation not given. Samples came from day 63 after the first vaccine or placebo injection. The input for sequencing was peripheral blood, taken in a trial of Ad26.COV2.S vaccine versus placebo. These receptors all stem from a person between 18 and 59 years old who received the Ad26.COV2.S COVID-19 vaccine or a placebo.

V is TRBV5-1 and J is TRBJ1-2; D is unresolved. Between the trimmed V and J ends, which lost 4 bases and 5 bases, there was a span of 18 bases. The CDR3 loop spans 15 amino acids. Germline CDR1 reads SGHRS; CDR2 reads YFSETQ. CDR3 nucleotide sequence: TGCGCCAGCAGCCGGGAGCGAGCAGGATCGTATGGCTACACCTTC. Amino acid sequence: CASSRERAGSYGYTF.

The genes are TRBV5-1 and TRBJ1-1, with TRBD1 identical over 9 bases. V was clipped by 4 bases and J by 5 bases; unmatched bases: 6. The CDR3 is 14 amino acids. Germline V gene sequence: CDR1 SGHRS, CDR2 YFSETQ. The CDR3 DNA reads TGCGCCAGCAGCGCGGACAGGGGCTGGACTGAAGCTTTCTTT. This encodes CASSADRGWTEAFF.

This chain links TRBV4-2 with TRBJ1-6; D unclear. This CDR3 comprises 15 residues. Germline values: CDR1 LGHNA, CDR2 YNFKEQ. With 1 base removed from V and 7 bases from J, the gap between germline ends came to 11 bases. The CDR3 is CASSQVPAVNSPLHF. CDR3 coding DNA: TGTGCCAGCAGCCAAGTCCCGGCCGTCAATTCACCCCTCCACTTT.

The chain combines TRBV18 with TRBJ1-2, with D possibly being TRBD1 (5 bases). The CDR3 contains 16 residues. Trimming took off 0 bases at V and 5 bases at J, with 16 bases between the two ends. The germline CDR1 and CDR2 sequences are KGHSH and LQKENI. The CDR3 sequence: CASSPPRSSAGYGYTF. The CDR3 DNA follows: TGTGCCAGCTCACCACCCCGGTCCTCAGCAGGGTATGGCTACACCTTC.

This clone was picked up one time. The chain is built from TRBV19 and TRBJ2-1; 12 bases match TRBD2. CDR3 length equals 14 residues. CDR1 LNHDA and CDR2 SQIVND come from the germline V gene (reference sequence). V dropped 11 bases and J dropped 7; count of bases not matched to a gene: 9. The CDR3 DNA reads TGTGCCGGGCGGGCTAGCGGGAGGGCTAATGAGCAGTTCTTC. It specifies CAGRASGRANEQFF.